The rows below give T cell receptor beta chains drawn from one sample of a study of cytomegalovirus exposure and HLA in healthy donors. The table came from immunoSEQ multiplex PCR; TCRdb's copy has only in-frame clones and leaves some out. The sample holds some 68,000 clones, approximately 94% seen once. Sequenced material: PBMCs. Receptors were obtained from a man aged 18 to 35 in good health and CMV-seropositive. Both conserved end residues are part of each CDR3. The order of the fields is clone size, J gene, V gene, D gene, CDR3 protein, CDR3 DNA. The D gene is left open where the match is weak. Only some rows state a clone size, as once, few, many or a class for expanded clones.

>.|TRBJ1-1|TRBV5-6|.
CASSFGTQNTEAFF
TGTGCCAGCAGCTTCGGGACTCAGAACACTGAAGCTTTCTTT
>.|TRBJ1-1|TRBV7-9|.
CASSLGGVNTEAFF
TGTGCCAGCAGCTTAGGTGGAGTGAACACTGAAGCTTTCTTT
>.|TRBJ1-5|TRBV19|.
CASTGLNQPQHF
TGTGCCAGTACAGGGCTCAATCAGCCCCAGCATTTT
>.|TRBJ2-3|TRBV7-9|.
CASSSTETTQYF
TGTGCCAGCAGCTCGACAGAGACTACGCAGTATTTT
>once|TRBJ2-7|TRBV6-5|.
CASSSRGAKGGEQYF
TGTGCCAGCAGTTCTCGGGGGGCGAAGGGAGGGGAGCAGTACTTC
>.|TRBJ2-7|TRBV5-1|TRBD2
CASSWGGSIYEQYF
TGCGCCAGCAGCTGGGGGGGGAGCATCTACGAGCAGTACTTC
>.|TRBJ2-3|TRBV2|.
CASSEDYLRPDTQYF
TGTGCCAGCAGTGAAGACTACCTTCGGCCAGATACGCAGTATTTT
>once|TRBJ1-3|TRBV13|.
CASSPAGRMGNTIYF
TGTGCCAGCAGCCCGGCGGGAAGGATGGGAAACACCATATATTTT
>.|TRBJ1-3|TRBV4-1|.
CASSPVVRSGNTIYF
TGCGCCAGCAGCCCGGTGGTCCGCTCTGGAAACACCATATATTTT
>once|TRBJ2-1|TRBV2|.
CASSEGLRGRNEQFF
TGTGCCAGCAGTGAGGGGTTAAGGGGCAGGAATGAGCAGTTCTTC
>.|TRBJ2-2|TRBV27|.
CASSLFVTDNTGELFF
TGTGCCAGCAGTTTATTTGTGACAGACAACACCGGGGAGCTGTTTTTT
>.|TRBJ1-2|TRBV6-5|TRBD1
CASTQGASYGYTF
TGTGCCAGCACGCAGGGGGCGAGCTATGGCTACACCTTC
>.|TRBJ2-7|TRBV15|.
CATSGGAGHTYEQYF
TGTGCCACCAGCGGGGGGGCGGGCCATACCTACGAGCAGTACTTC
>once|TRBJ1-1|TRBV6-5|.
CASSYYRQIYTEAFF
TGTGCCAGCAGTTACTACCGACAGATTTACACTGAAGCTTTCTTT
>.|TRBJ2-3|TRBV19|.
CASRRGGATDTQYF
TGTGCCAGTAGAAGGGGGGGGGCAACAGATACGCAGTATTTT
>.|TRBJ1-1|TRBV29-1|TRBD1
CSVVRGADTEAFF
TGCAGCGTCGTCAGGGGGGCCGACACTGAAGCTTTCTTT
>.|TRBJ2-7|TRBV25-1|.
CASSEYFGDEQYF
TGTGCCAGCAGTGAATATTTCGGAGACGAGCAGTACTTC
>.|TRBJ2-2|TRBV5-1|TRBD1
CATRDRANTGELFF
TGCGCCACTCGGGACAGGGCGAACACCGGGGAGCTGTTTTTT
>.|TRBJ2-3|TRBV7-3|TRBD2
CASSRLAGATDTQYF
TGTGCCAGCAGCCGGCTAGCGGGGGCTACAGATACGCAGTATTTT
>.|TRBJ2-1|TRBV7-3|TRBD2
CASSLTGAGGSYEQFF
TGTGCCAGCAGCTTAACGGGGGCGGGAGGTTCCTATGAGCAGTTCTTC
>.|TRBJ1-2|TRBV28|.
CASSNQQQVSGYTF
TGTGCCAGCAGTAACCAGCAACAGGTTTCTGGCTACACCTTC
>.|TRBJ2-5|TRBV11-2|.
CASSLGVRKQETQYF
TGTGCCAGCAGCTTAGGTGTGCGGAAACAAGAGACCCAGTACTTC
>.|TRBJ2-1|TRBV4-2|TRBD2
CASSQDPGGRGNEQFF
TGTGCCAGCAGCCAAGATCCGGGCGGGAGAGGAAATGAGCAGTTCTTC
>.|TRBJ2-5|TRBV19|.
CASSSRGETQYF
TGTGCCAGTAGTTCTAGAGGAGAGACCCAGTACTTC
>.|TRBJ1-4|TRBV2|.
CATQREKLFF
TGTGCCACCCAGCGTGAAAAACTGTTTTTT
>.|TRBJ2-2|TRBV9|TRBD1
CASSVDHGQGATGELFF
TGTGCCAGCAGCGTGGATCATGGACAGGGGGCCACCGGGGAGCTGTTTTTT
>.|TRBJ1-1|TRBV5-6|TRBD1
CASSSGQEAFF
TGTGCCAGCAGCTCGGGACAGGAAGCTTTCTTT
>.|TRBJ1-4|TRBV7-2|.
CASSLRPLGGEKLFF
TGTGCCAGCAGCTTACGGCCACTTGGAGGGGAAAAACTGTTTTTT
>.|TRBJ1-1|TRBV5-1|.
CASSRIGGALYTEAFF
TGCGCCAGCAGCCGGATAGGGGGTGCTCTATACACTGAAGCTTTCTTT
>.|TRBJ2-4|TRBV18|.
CASSPQDTLAKNIQYF
TGTGCCAGCTCACCACAGGACACCTTAGCCAAAAACATTCAGTACTTC
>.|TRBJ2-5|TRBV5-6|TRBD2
CASSFGSGQETQYF
TGTGCCAGCAGCTTCGGTAGCGGGCAAGAGACCCAGTACTTC
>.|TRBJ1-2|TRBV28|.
CASSLSSRGGYGYTF
TGTGCCAGCAGTTTATCATCCCGGGGTGGCTATGGCTACACCTTC
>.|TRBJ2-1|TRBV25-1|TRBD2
CASSELGRGGREQFF
TGTGCCAGCAGTGAACTAGGGCGGGGGGGCCGAGAGCAGTTCTTC
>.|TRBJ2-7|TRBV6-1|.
CASSEKGVYEQYF
TGTGCCAGCAGTGAAAAAGGGGTCTACGAGCAGTACTTC
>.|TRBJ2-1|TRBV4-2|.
CASSRGLEEQFF
TGTGCCAGCAGCCGGGGACTTGAGGAGCAGTTCTTC
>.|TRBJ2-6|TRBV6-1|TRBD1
CASSEASGTGASGANVLTF
TGTGCCAGCAGTGAAGCATCCGGGACAGGGGCCTCTGGGGCCAACGTCCTGACTTTC
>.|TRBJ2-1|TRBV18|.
CASSRPSYNEQFF
TGTGCCAGCTCACGGCCTAGTTACAATGAGCAGTTCTTC
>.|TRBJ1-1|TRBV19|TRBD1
CASSIRGLGTEAFF
TGTGCCAGTAGTATTAGGGGGCTTGGCACTGAAGCTTTCTTT
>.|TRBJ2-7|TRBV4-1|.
CASSQEGVYWEQYF
TGCGCCAGCAGCCAAGAAGGGGTGTATTGGGAGCAGTACTTC
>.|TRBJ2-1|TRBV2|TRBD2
CASSVERGDYNEQFF
TGTGCCAGCAGTGTCGAGCGGGGGGACTACAATGAGCAGTTCTTC
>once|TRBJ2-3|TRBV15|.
CATSRDISTDTQYF
TGTGCCACCAGCAGAGATATTAGCACAGATACGCAGTATTTT
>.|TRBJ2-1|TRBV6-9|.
CASSYSTKRTFTYNEQFF
TGTGCCAGCAGTTATTCAACTAAGCGCACGTTTACCTACAATGAGCAGTTCTTC
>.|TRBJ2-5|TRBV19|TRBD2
CASSTLAGAQETQYF
TGTGCCAGTAGTACCCTAGCGGGGGCCCAAGAGACCCAGTACTTC
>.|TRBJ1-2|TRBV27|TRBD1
CASSLYWTGDPNYGYTF
TGTGCCAGCAGTTTATATTGGACAGGTGATCCTAACTATGGCTACACCTTC
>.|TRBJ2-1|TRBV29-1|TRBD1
CSVEGTGGLYEQFF
TGCAGCGTTGAAGGGACAGGGGGCTTGTATGAGCAGTTCTTC
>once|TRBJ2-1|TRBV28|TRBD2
CASRASGSGEQFF
TGTGCCTCCCGGGCTAGCGGGAGTGGTGAGCAGTTCTTC
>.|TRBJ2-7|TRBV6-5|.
CASSYRRGDGVYEQYF
TGTGCCAGCAGTTACCGACGGGGTGACGGAGTCTACGAGCAGTACTTC
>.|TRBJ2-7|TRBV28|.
CASSPRGYEQYF
TGTGCCAGCAGCCCACGGGGCTACGAGCAGTACTTC
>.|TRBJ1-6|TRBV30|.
CAWGPPGGVTPLHF
TGTGCCTGGGGGCCGCCAGGAGGCGTTACACCCCTCCACTTT
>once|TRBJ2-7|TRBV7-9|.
CASSPEVRGYPYEQYF
TGTGCCAGCAGCCCCGAGGTAAGGGGCTACCCCTACGAGCAGTACTTC
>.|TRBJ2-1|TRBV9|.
CASSVSSSTYNEQFF
TGTGCCAGCAGCGTCTCTAGTTCTACCTACAATGAGCAGTTCTTC
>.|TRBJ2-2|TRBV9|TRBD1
CASSAPGQGNTGELFF
TGTGCCAGCAGCGCGCCGGGACAGGGAAACACCGGGGAGCTGTTTTTT
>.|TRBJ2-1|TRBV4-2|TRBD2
CASSRLLAGRYNEQFF
TGTGCCAGCAGCCGACTACTAGCGGGGAGATACAATGAGCAGTTCTTC